The 20 T cell receptor beta chains presented below share a single source sample, sequenced in a study of CD8 T cells in ankylosing spondylitis. MiXCR, applied by TCRdb to the 5' RACE reads, yields one record per CDR3 protein. The table has some 140,000 distinct CDR3 sequences, about 7.3% seen once. What was sequenced was blood, either unsorted or a sorted T cell fraction (not recorded which). The receptors here all came from a female donor with ankylosing spondylitis or in good health (not recorded which).

This clonotype has ten or more counts. The rearrangement joins TRBV12-3 or TRBV12-4 to TRBJ2-1; weak D call: TRBD2 (6 bases). The CDR3 covers 13 residues. Trimming took off 4 bases at V and 9 bases at J, with 13 bases between the two ends. The CDR3 spells CASSWVVAVEQFF. The CDR3 nucleotides read TGTGCCAGCAGTTGGGTGGTAGCGGTTGAGCAGTTCTTC.

The chain links TRBV4-2 to TRBJ2-1; either TRBD1 or TRBD2 may supply D (5 bases each). V was cut by 4 bases and J by 7 bases, with 11 bases left in between. There are 13 residues in the CDR3. Per the germline V gene, CDR1 is LGHNA and CDR2 is YNFKEQ. CDR3 in DNA: TGTGCCAGCAGCCCATTGGGGGTGAATGAGCAGTTCTTC. Encoded protein: CASSPLGVNEQFF.

The V call is TRBV29-1, the J call TRBJ2-2; 11 bases are shared with TRBD2. After removal of 3 bases from V and 3 bases from J, the junction contained 3 bases not matched to a gene. CDR1 SQVTM and CDR2 ANQGSEA come from the germline V gene. The CDR3 has 15 residues. CDR3: CSVDSGGAYTGELFF. In DNA form, the CDR3 reads TGCAGCGTTGATAGCGGGGGGGCCTACACCGGGGAGCTGTTTTTT.

This clonotype was picked up many times. The CDR3 DNA reads as TGTGCCAGCAGTGCCCGAAGGGCCTCGACCGGGGAGCTGTTTTTT. Translated: CASSARRASTGELFF. This chain links TRBV12-3 or TRBV12-4 with TRBJ2-2; D is undetermined. V dropped 5 bases and J dropped 5 bases, with 15 bases sitting between them. The CDR3 runs 15 residues.

This clonotype was recorded at least ten times. The chain couples TRBV9 to TRBJ2-3; TRBD2 matches 9 bases. Germline lookup yields CDR1 SGDLS and CDR2 YYNGEE. V was clipped by 0 bases and J by 1 base; unmatched bases: 3. The CDR3 runs to 16 residues. CDR3 DNA sequence: TGTGCCAGCAGCGTAGTGGCTAGCGGGGGCACAGATACGCAGTATTTT. Its translation: CASSVVASGGTDTQYF.

The sample holds many counts of this clonotype. The chain carries TRBV24-1 and TRBJ2-3; D uncertain. This CDR3 is 15 amino acids long. Germline values: CDR1 KGHDR, CDR2 SFDVKD. Trimming removed 2 bases from V and 0 bases from J, with 8 bases in between. The CDR3 DNA reads TGTGCCACCAGTGATTGGTCTGGTAGCACAGATACGCAGTATTTT. It yields the protein CATSDWSGSTDTQYF.

Remarks on this clonotype: A clone one base away is much larger, so this may be a read error. V and J are TRBV29-1 and TRBJ2-5; TRBD1 agrees at 8 bases. The CDR3 loop spans 8 amino acids. Germline V lookup: CDR1 SQVTM, CDR2 ANQGSEA. The CDR3 DNA reads as TGCTGCGACTCGGACAGGGACTTC. It yields the protein CCDSDRDF.

This clonotype was picked up many times. The chain links TRBV27 to TRBJ1-2; 7 nucleotides match TRBD1. The germline gives CDR1 MNHEY, CDR2 SMNVEV (reference sequence). With V trimmed by 6 bases and J by 7 bases, 11 bases remained unmatched. This CDR3 spans 14 amino acids. DNA for the CDR3: TGTGCCAGCAGCACCGGGACAGAAACTAGTGGCTACACCTTC. Its protein is CASSTGTETSGYTF.

This clonotype was observed at least ten times. The chain is built from TRBV12-3 or TRBV12-4 and TRBJ2-2; 8 nucleotides align to TRBD1. V gave up 7 bases and J gave up 1 base; unmatched junction bases: 8. The CDR3 contains 16 residues. The CDR3 is CASTDIRGLNTGELFF. As DNA, the CDR3 is TGTGCCAGCACTGATATCAGGGGGCTGAACACCGGGGAGCTGTTTTTT.

This clonotype was detected ten times or more. The rearrangement links TRBV28 to TRBJ2-1; 8 positions agree with TRBD1. The germline CDR1 and CDR2 sequences are MDHEN and SYDVKM. The CDR3 has 17 amino acids. V dropped 5 bases and J dropped 5; count of bases not matched to a gene: 14. CDR3 protein: CASSPTLGQGIDNEQFF. DNA for the CDR3: TGTGCCAGCAGTCCCACCCTCGGACAGGGCATCGACAATGAGCAGTTCTTC. The full variable domain, its missing parts supplied by reference TRBV28 and TRBJ2-1, is DVKVTQSSRYLVKRTGEKVFLECVQDMDHENMFWYRQDPGLGLRLIYFSYDVKMKEKGDIPEGYSVSREKKERFSLILESASTNQTSMYLCASSPTLGQGIDNEQFFGPGTRLTVL.

The sample holds many counts of this clonotype. The V and J genes are TRBV3-1 and TRBJ2-7; 8 bases are a match to TRBD2. CDR3 length: 16 residues. Germline CDR1 and CDR2: LGHDT and YNNKEL (reference sequence). The trim removed 1 base at V and 0 bases at J, leaving 5 bases unmatched. The CDR3: CASSQAVAGSSYEQYF. As DNA, the CDR3 is TGTGCCAGCAGCCAAGCTGTAGCGGGGAGCTCCTACGAGCAGTACTTC.

This clonotype was observed once. The chain has TRBV28 and TRBJ1-5; TRBD1 aligns across 9 bases. CDR1 and CDR2 from the germline V gene are MDHEN and SYDVKM. V shed 2 bases, J shed 4 bases, and the junction held 6 bases outside the gene matches. CDR3 length: 16 amino acids. The CDR3 DNA reads TGTGCCAGCAGTTTAACAGGGGGCAAGGGGAATCAGCCCCAGCATTTT. Amino acid sequence: CASSLTGGKGNQPQHF.

The table lists this clonotype with many counts. The rearrangement links TRBV20-1 to TRBJ2-7; D uncertain. The CDR3 runs 14 residues. Germline V lookup: CDR1 DFQATT, CDR2 SNEGSKA (reference sequence). Trimming took 0 bases from V and 5 from J, leaving 14 bases between them. The CDR3 loop reads CSARDPSQIHEQYF. CDR3 DNA: TGCAGTGCTAGAGATCCGAGCCAAATCCACGAGCAGTACTTC.

This clonotype was recorded many times. The chain uses TRBV12-3 or TRBV12-4 and TRBJ2-1; D might be TRBD2 (6 bases). Trimming stripped 3 bases from V and 0 bases from J, with 9 bases between. The CDR3 length is 15 residues. The DNA for the CDR3 is TGTGCCAGCAGTTTTAGCGGAAGCTCCTACAATGAGCAGTTCTTC. Translating gives CASSFSGSSYNEQFF.

This clonotype was detected ten times or more. CDR3 region: CASRAGLGQETQYF. CDR3 DNA sequence: TGTGCCAGCAGGGCGGGACTAGGCCAAGAGACCCAGTACTTC. The V gene is TRBV6-2 or TRBV6-3, the J gene TRBJ2-5; 8 nucleotides match TRBD2. This CDR3 has 14 residues. Trimming removed 6 bases from V and 1 base from J; junction bases left unmatched: 4. Germline V gene sequence: CDR1 MNHEY, CDR2 SVGEGT.

This clonotype was counted a few times. The V and J genes are TRBV3-1 and TRBJ1-2, with D perhaps TRBD1 (6 bases). Trimming left V 4 bases short and J 4 bases short, with 19 bases between. The CDR3 consists of 16 residues. From germline, CDR1 is LGHDT and CDR2 YNNKEL (reference sequence). The chain's CDR3 is CASSPRTAPFGYGYTF. CDR3 DNA: TGTGCCAGCAGCCCGAGGACAGCTCCGTTTGGCTATGGCTACACCTTC. The full variable domain, with the rest looked up from reference TRBV3-1 and TRBJ1-2, is DTAVSQTPKYLVTQMGNDKSIKCEQNLGHDTMYWYKQDSKKFLKIMFSYNNKELIINETVPNRFSPKSPDKAHLNLHINSLELGDSAVYFCASSPRTAPFGYGYTFGSGTRLTVV.

This clonotype has just a few counts. V is TRBV30 and J is TRBJ1-5; D is perhaps TRBD1 (6 bases). V was trimmed by 2 bases and J by 4 bases, leaving 9 bases between them. CDR1 is GTSNPN, CDR2 SVGIG, per germline (reference sequence). The CDR3 has 13 amino acids. The CDR3 spells CAWSTQGNQPQHF. CDR3 sequence (DNA): TGTGCCTGGAGTACACAGGGTAATCAGCCCCAGCATTTT.

This clonotype has at least ten counts. The rearrangement joins TRBV12-3 or TRBV12-4 to TRBJ2-5; D not resolved. Trimming removed 3 bases at V and 2 bases at J, with 7 bases between. The CDR3 loop spans 13 amino acids. In DNA, the CDR3 is TGTGCCAGCAGTTTGCGGCAGCAAGAGACCCAGTACTTC. Translated: CASSLRQQETQYF.

This chain links TRBV7-2 with TRBJ1-6; no clear D gene. Germline V gene lookup returns CDR1 SGHTA and CDR2 FQGNSA. Trimming took 3 bases from V and 0 from J, leaving 6 bases between them. CDR3 length: 15 residues. This chain's CDR3 is CASSFGRSYNSPLHF. For the CDR3, the DNA is TGTGCCAGCAGCTTCGGCCGCTCCTATAATTCACCCCTCCACTTT. Supplemented by reference TRBV7-2 and TRBJ1-6, the full variable domain reads GAGVSQSPSNKVTEKGKDVELRCDPISGHTALYWYRQSLGQGLEFLIYFQGNSAPDKSGLPSDRFSAERTGGSVSTLTIQRTQQEDSAVYLCASSFGRSYNSPLHFGNGTRLTVT.

This chain links TRBV2 with TRBJ1-1, with TRBD1 as a possible D gene (6 bases). CDR1 and CDR2 from the germline V gene are SNHLY and FYNNEI. The CDR3 totals 15 residues. V lost 2 bases to trimming and J lost 4 bases, with 14 bases between them. DNA of the CDR3: TGTGCCAGCAGTGAATTTGGGGGGCTCAGCACTGAAGCTTTCTTT. Translated: CASSEFGGLSTEAFF.